This T cell receptor beta chain is drawn from a study of shared clonotypes between healthy human individuals. Study findings and constraints: Naive subsets typically showed greater estimated richness than memory subsets.

Details on this clone: The antigen remains unidentified.

Assay: immunoSEQ multiplex PCR; the TCRdb copy retains only in-frame clones and omits some. The sample yields millions of clones, roughly 91% seen once. Naive CD8 populations comprised CD45RO-negative cells positively selected for CCR7, excluding terminally differentiated effector memory CD45RA+ cells. Trimming pared 5 bases from V and 4 bases from J, leaving 11 bases between. The germline V gene encodes CDR1 SQVTM and CDR2 ANQGSEA. This CDR3 contains 12 residues. The sequence was collected from a man between 18 and 29 years old in good health. Some clones in this sample may be carry-over from other donors' samples. Material for sequencing was naive CD8+ T cells from PBMCs. The genes are TRBV29-1 and TRBJ1-1, with D unresolved. CDR3 residues: CSVFGEGTEAFF. The DNA for the CDR3 is TGCAGCGTTTTCGGGGAGGGCACTGAAGCTTTCTTT.